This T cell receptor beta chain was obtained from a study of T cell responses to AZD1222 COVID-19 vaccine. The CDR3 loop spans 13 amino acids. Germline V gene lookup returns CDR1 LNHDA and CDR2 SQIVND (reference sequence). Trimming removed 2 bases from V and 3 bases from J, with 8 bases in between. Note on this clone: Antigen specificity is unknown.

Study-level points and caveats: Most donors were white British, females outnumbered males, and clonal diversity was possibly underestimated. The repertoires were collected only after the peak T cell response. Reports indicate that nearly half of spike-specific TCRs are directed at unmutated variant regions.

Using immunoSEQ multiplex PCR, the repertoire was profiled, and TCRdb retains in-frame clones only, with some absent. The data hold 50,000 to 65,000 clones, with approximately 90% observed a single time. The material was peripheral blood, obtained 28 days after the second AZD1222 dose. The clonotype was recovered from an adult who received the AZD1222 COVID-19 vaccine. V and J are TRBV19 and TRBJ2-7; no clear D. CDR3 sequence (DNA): TGTGCCAGTAGTATAACGGAACGCTACGAGCAGTACTTC. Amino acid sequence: CASSITERYEQYF.